This TCR beta chain was identified in a study of blood T cell repertoires in COVID-19 (dated by TCRdb to between 2020 and 2021). Broadly, across the study: Samples covering the acute and convalescent phases of COVID-19 were provided by collaborators in the United States, Italy and Spain. The repertoires were released in a freely available public database meant as a resource for research on the immune response to SARS-CoV-2. Subjects who had been exposed to COVID-19, were actively infected with it, or had recovered from it provided the deeply sampled blood TCRbeta repertoires that made up the dataset. HLA class I and class II types, where available, came from metadata supplied by the sample provider rather than from assay-based typing. A de-identified subject ID, COVID-19 status, age in years and sex were almost always included in the sample metadata. The prospective study material was composed of cDNA or gDNA derived from T cells, B-cell-depleted T cells, or PBMCs. The samples were drawn from two sources: the first 160 participants of the ongoing ImmuneRACE study, and 1,000 to 1,500 subjects contributed by 6 global collaborators. Broad study findings and their caveats: How much clinical and demographic metadata was included differed by source and by participant, and the metadata was provided uncurated.

V ends up 6 bases short and J 0 bases short, with an unmatched junction base count of 8. Per the germline V gene, SQVTM is the CDR1 and ANQGSEA is the CDR2. The CDR3 sequence holds 14 residues, the cysteine and phenylalanine included. CDR3 DNA only is kept here, 42 bases in frame from base 1. Worth noting for this clone: The target of this receptor is not known. Within one base of it there is no much larger clone, and no base qualities were kept.

At one collaborating source in Seattle, patients were enrolled during active infection and were followed longitudinally through the course of disease. The collaborating institutions used their own protocols to collect whole blood in K2EDTA tubes. Collaborator samples were shipped for TCRbeta analysis as frozen whole blood, isolated PBMCs, or DNA extracted from either sample type. The immunoSEQ Assay, a bias-controlled multiplex PCR, was used to amplify TCRbeta CDR3 regions from genomic DNA. Processing in the source paper ran as follows. The number of nucleated cells in each sample was estimated by amplification of reference gene primers within the assay. Sequence reads were collapsed and filtered to measure the absolute abundance of every unique TCRbeta CDR3 rearrangement. For each sample, productive Simpson clonality was calculated as the square root of Simpson's diversity index across productive rearrangements. In TCRdb, the immuneACCESS table is reduced to in-frame sequences with V and J assigned. These tables do not hold every clone; where another copy was compared, an unresolved V gene accounts for under half, and the others remain unexplained. V and J calls and clone size are those listed in that table; D and trimming were worked out from the DNA. Within this sample are about 220,000 clones, with 85% of them counted one time only. The top ten constitute approximately 2.3% of the sample.

The specimen sequenced was peripheral blood. The chain was built from TRBV29-1 and TRBJ2-7; 7 nucleotides in the junction match TRBD1. The clonotype was recovered from a woman in her 70s with COVID-19, enrolled during active disease. The CDR3 region has the sequence CSVWMTGISYEQYF. The DNA sequence reads TGCAGCGTGTGGATGACAGGGATCTCCTACGAGCAGTACTTC.